This TCR beta chain was obtained from a study of T cell responses to AZD1222 COVID-19 vaccine. As for this clone: Its target is not known.

The CDR3 has 12 residues. Germline CDR1 SGHAT, CDR2 FQNNGV. Trimming took off 6 bases at V and 1 base at J, with 1 base between the two ends. The protocol was immunoSEQ multiplex PCR, while the TCRdb copy is restricted to in-frame clones and leaves out a portion. The table records about 160,000 clones, around nine tenths of them present only once. General study findings and limits: Nearly half of unique spike-specific TCRs reportedly avoided B.1.351 and B.1.1.7 mutated regions.

This material consisted of peripheral blood, taken on day 0 of AZD1222 vaccination. The rearrangement joins TRBV11-2 to TRBJ2-6; D gene unclear. This TCR was recovered from an adult in good health. CDR3 coding DNA: TGTGCCAGCAGGTCTGGGGCCAACGTCCTGACTTTC. Amino acid sequence: CASRSGANVLTF.